These 2 T cell receptor beta chains came from one sample sequenced in a study of post-analysis software for immune sequencing data (dated by TCRdb to the mid-2010s). No antigen has been identified for these receptors. Receptor libraries were prepared by PCR. The instrument was an Illumina HiSeq 2500. To reduce PCR and sequencing biases, unique molecular identifiers were incorporated into the TCR beta cDNA libraries. TCRdb trimmed public reads at Q25 via fastp, called clones via MiXCR and kept in-frame beta chains. One record per CDR3 amino acid sequence lists the most common genes and DNA. In all, the sample holds roughly 870,000 distinct CDR3 sequences, and around 53% of those were seen once. The biggest ten clones account for about 4.5% of the sample. General findings and caveats noted by the study authors: Four or five TRBV segments, including TRBV5-6, TRBV5-1 and TRBV20-1, were significantly more frequent in patients than controls.

The specimen sequenced was blood. Receptors originate from a girl aged 5 to 17 with multiple sclerosis.

This rearrangement joins TRBV5-1 to TRBJ2-7; no definite D call. CDR3 size: 14 residues. The germline V gene encodes CDR1 SGHRS and CDR2 YFSETQ. Trimming removed 4 bases from V and 6 bases from J, with 17 bases in between. CDR3: CASSPVAVPGEQYF. The CDR3 DNA follows: TGCGCCAGCAGCCCTGTGGCCGTCCCCGGCGAGCAGTACTTC. The full variable domain, with the rest looked up from reference TRBV5-1 and TRBJ2-7, is KAGVTQTPRYLIKTRGQQVTLSCSPISGHRSVSWYQQTPGQGLQFLFEYFSETQRNKGNFPGRFSGRQFSNSRSEMNVSTLELGDSALYLCASSPVAVPGEQYFGPGTRLTVT.

This chain links TRBV12-3 or TRBV12-4 with TRBJ2-3, with TRBD2 identical over 14 bases. This CDR3 contains 20 residues. Trimming took 5 bases from V and 2 from J; bases not matched to a gene: 15. The CDR3 reads CASSTRPTSGGATLTDTQYF. CDR3 DNA sequence: TGTGCCAGCAGTACTCGACCGACTAGCGGGGGGGCGACTCTCACAGATACGCAGTATTTT.